A single sample is the source of the 29 T cell receptor beta chains below, sequenced in a study of cytomegalovirus exposure and HLA in healthy donors. Researchers ran the PCR with 60 Vbeta and 13 Jbeta primers. Assay used: immunoSEQ multiplex PCR; TCRdb lists only in-frame clones, some missing. The sample shows roughly 110,000 clones, roughly 82% of them seen only once. The specimen sequenced was PBMCs. These receptors came from a young man in good health and CMV-seropositive.

The genes are TRBV10-3 and TRBJ2-7; 9 nucleotides agree with TRBD2. The CDR3 runs to 16 residues. From germline, CDR1 is ENHRY and CDR2 SYGVKD. V shed 2 bases, J shed 2 bases, and the junction held 7 bases outside the gene matches. CDR3 DNA sequence: TGTGCCATCAGTGAGCCAATGGGACTAGCCACCTACGAGCAGTACTTC. It specifies CAISEPMGLATYEQYF.

The sample holds one count of this clone. The J gene is TRBJ1-2, the V gene TRBV10-2; D is uncertain. Germline V lookup: CDR1 WSHSY, CDR2 SAAADI. The V gene lost 2 bases and the J gene lost 5 bases, with 12 bases spanning the gap. The length of the CDR3 is 14 residues. DNA of the CDR3: TGCGCCAGCAGTGAGGGGCGGGTATATTATGGCTACACCTTC. Translated: CASSEGRVYYGYTF.

This clone was counted a few times. This chain links TRBV5-4 with TRBJ2-7, with 7 nucleotides matching TRBD1. V was pared by 4 bases and J by 0 bases, with 10 bases of the junction left unmatched. This CDR3 contains 16 residues. CDR1 is SGHNT and CDR2 is YYREEE in the germline V gene (reference sequence). The CDR3 loop reads CASSMDRSVISYEQYF. CDR3 bases: TGTGCCAGCAGCATGGACAGGTCAGTGATCTCCTACGAGCAGTACTTC.

The rearrangement links TRBV10-2 to TRBJ2-3; 8 nucleotides align to TRBD2. The V gene end was trimmed by 6 bases and the J gene end by 5 bases; junction bases not matched to a gene: 7. This CDR3 is 14 amino acids long. Germline assignment: CDR1 WSHSY and CDR2 SAAADI. The CDR3 DNA follows: TGCGCCAGCAGGCCTTCGGGGGGGATAGATACGCAGTATTTT. Translated: CASRPSGGIDTQYF.

As DNA, the CDR3 is TGTGCCAGCAGCGTTCCGGGACAGGGGAATCAGCCCCAGCATTTT. Translating it yields CASSVPGQGNQPQHF. J is TRBJ1-5 and V is TRBV2; 10 positions agree with TRBD1. The CDR3 has 15 amino acids. The ends lost 6 bases at V and 4 bases at J; junction bases unmatched: 6. CDR1 SNHLY and CDR2 FYNNEI come from the germline V gene.

The chain has TRBV19 and TRBJ2-7, with 12 bases identical to TRBD1. V trimming: 5 bases; J trimming: 7 bases; junction bases outside the gene matches: 6. Per the germline V gene, CDR1 is LNHDA and CDR2 is SQIVND (reference sequence). The CDR3 contains 14 residues. CDR3 sequence reads: CASSLGTGGNEQYF. The CDR3 bases are TGTGCCAGTAGTCTCGGGACAGGGGGCAATGAGCAGTACTTC. The full variable domain, in which reference TRBV19 and TRBJ2-7 provide the parts outside the CDR3, is DGGITQSPKYLFRKEGQNVTLSCEQNLNHDAMYWYRQDPGQGLRLIYYSQIVNDFQKGDIAEGYSVSREKKESFPLTVTSAQKNPTAFYLCASSLGTGGNEQYFGPGTRLTVT.

V gene TRBV19 combines with J gene TRBJ2-7; D gene unclear. With 2 bases removed from V and 0 bases from J, the gap between germline ends came to 20 bases. The CDR3 spans 18 residues. The germline V gene encodes CDR1 LNHDA and CDR2 SQIVND (reference sequence). The CDR3 bases are TGTGCCAGTAGTATATTGCCCCTTGGAGCGACCCGCTCCTACGAGCAGTACTTC. Translation gives CASSILPLGATRSYEQYF.

The genes are TRBV6-1 and TRBJ2-6; 8 bases are shared with TRBD2. CDR3 length equals 19 residues. In germline, CDR1 is MNHNS, CDR2 SASEGT. V lost 2 bases and J lost 2; bases outside the gene matches: 11. The CDR3 DNA reads as TGTGCCAGCAGTGAATACTATCAGCGGGGGCTAGCTGGGGCCAACGTCCTGACTTTC. Amino acid sequence: CASSEYYQRGLAGANVLTF.

This clone has more than one count but fewer than ten. This sequence joins TRBV5-6 and TRBJ2-7; possible D gene TRBD1, 6 bases. There are 13 residues in the CDR3. Trimming pared 7 bases from V and 5 bases from J, leaving 16 bases between. In germline, CDR1 is SGHDT, CDR2 YYEEEE. The CDR3 here is CASGDTSLNEQYF. CDR3 sequence (DNA): TGTGCCAGCGGGGACACGAGCTTGAACGAGCAGTACTTC.

The V gene is TRBV15, the J gene TRBJ2-7; TRBD1 might be the D (6 bases). The V gene's germline CDR1 is LNHNV and CDR2 YYDKDF (reference sequence). Trimming took 5 bases from V and 3 from J, leaving 17 bases between them. The CDR3 is made up of 15 amino acids. CDR3 nucleotide sequence: TGTGCCACCAGCCCCACAGGGATGGGGGTCTACGAGCAGTACTTC. Translation gives CATSPTGMGVYEQYF.

This rearrangement joins TRBV2 to TRBJ2-1; 9 bases line up with TRBD2. The CDR3 contains 16 residues. Trimming took 3 bases from V and 5 from J; bases not matched to a gene: 8. CDR1 and CDR2 from the germline V gene are SNHLY and FYNNEI. CDR3 sequence (DNA): TGTGCCAGCAGTGACTGGAGCGGGGGGATGCACAATGAGCAGTTCTTC. The encoded protein is CASSDWSGGMHNEQFF.

About this clone itself: One end of the junction does not line up with germline, which may come from a read error. The gene calls are TRBV7-9 and TRBJ2-7; 8 bases map to TRBD1. This CDR3 is 15 amino acids long. The germline V gene has CDR1 SEHNR and CDR2 FQNEAQ (reference sequence). DNA for the CDR3: TGTTCCAGCAGCCCCGGACAGGGAATTGTCTACGAGCAGTACTTC. This sequence encodes CSSSPGQGIVYEQYF.

Only a few counts were recorded for this clone. V gene TRBV7-2 combines with J gene TRBJ2-1; a weak D match, TRBD2 (7 bases). The CDR3 runs to 16 residues. Germline V gene data show CDR1 as SGHTA and CDR2 as FQGNSA. V lost 0 bases, J lost 2 bases, and 11 bases lay in between. The CDR3 loop reads CASSLALGGAYNEQFF. As DNA, the CDR3 is TGTGCCAGCAGCTTAGCGCTAGGGGGGGCCTACAATGAGCAGTTCTTC.

The gene calls are TRBV6-5 and TRBJ2-7; perhaps TRBD2 as D (5 bases). The V end was cut by 0 bases, the J end by 0 bases, with 6 bases between. The germline gives CDR1 MNHEY, CDR2 SVGAGI. The CDR3 totals 14 residues. The CDR3 DNA follows: TGTGCCAGCAGTTACTCACTAGACTCCTACGAGCAGTACTTC. Protein sequence: CASSYSLDSYEQYF.

This clone was picked up one time. This chain uses TRBV30 with TRBJ2-1; 7 positions agree with TRBD1. The CDR3 loop spans 13 amino acids. CDR1 and CDR2 (germline): GTSNPN, SVGIG (reference sequence). The V and J ends lost 3 bases and 6 bases, in that order; junction bases with no gene match: 5. Here the CDR3 reads CAWSAGTVNEQFF. CDR3 DNA: TGTGCCTGGAGCGCTGGGACAGTCAATGAGCAGTTCTTC.

The CDR3 protein is CASSLGQGYGYTF. CDR3 coding DNA: TGTGCCAGCAGCCTGGGACAGGGATATGGCTACACCTTC. V gene TRBV7-2 combines with J gene TRBJ1-2; 9 bases agree with TRBD1. The CDR3 loop spans 13 amino acids. The germline CDR1 and CDR2 sequences are SGHTA and FQGNSA. V shed 5 bases and J 5 bases; nucleotides not matched to a gene: 3.

The J gene is TRBJ1-2, the V gene TRBV23-1, with 7 bases aligning to TRBD1. TRBV23-1 is recorded as an ORF, its role being uncertain. Trimming took 8 bases from V and 8 from J; bases not matched to a gene: 14. The CDR3 contains 14 residues. This CDR3 reads CASVVQGGQSGYTF. The CDR3 DNA reads as TGCGCCAGCGTCGTCCAGGGGGGACAGTCCGGCTACACCTTC.

This clone was seen a few times. The chain links TRBV15 to TRBJ1-1, with D possibly TRBD1 on 6 matching bases. Looked up from germline, CDR1 is LNHNV and CDR2 is YYDKDF (reference sequence). This CDR3 has 13 residues. Trimming removed 3 bases at V and 3 bases at J, with 8 bases between. The CDR3 protein is CATSSHRDTEAFF. The CDR3 DNA is TGTGCCACCAGCAGCCACAGGGACACTGAAGCTTTCTTT.

This clone was detected only a few times. The chain couples TRBV5-6 to TRBJ1-5, with 7 bases matching TRBD1. CDR1 and CDR2 (germline): SGHDT, YYEEEE. V shed 2 bases and J 0 bases; nucleotides not matched to a gene: 8. This CDR3 is built from 17 residues. The CDR3 DNA follows: TGTGCCAGCAGCTTCTCCAGGGGGACCTATAGCAATCAGCCCCAGCATTTT. It translates to CASSFSRGTYSNQPQHF.

This clone was detected once. The chain has TRBV7-8 and TRBJ1-3; D uncertain. Trimming took off 5 bases at V and 2 bases at J, with 19 bases between the two ends. Germline CDR1 and CDR2: SGHVS and FQNEAQ. This CDR3 has 17 residues. The CDR3 sequence is CASSPGGPLYPGNTIYF. CDR3 coding DNA: TGTGCCAGCAGCCCCGGAGGGCCATTATACCCTGGAAACACCATATATTTT.

This rearrangement joins TRBV5-4 to TRBJ1-3; D call uncertain. The ends were cut back, 3 bases at V and 4 bases at J, with 11 bases in the middle. The CDR3 runs to 14 residues. The germline gives CDR1 SGHNT, CDR2 YYREEE (reference sequence). The CDR3 nucleotides read TGTGCCAGCAGCTCCCAAACCCAGGGAAACACCATATATTTT. Its protein product is CASSSQTQGNTIYF.

The V call is TRBV20-1, the J call TRBJ2-3, with no clear D. The V gene lost 6 bases and the J gene lost 9 bases, with 7 bases spanning the gap. CDR1 is DFQATT, CDR2 SNEGSKA, per germline (reference sequence). The CDR3 is made up of 9 amino acids. The CDR3 sequence is CSAGRTQYF. CDR3 DNA: TGCAGTGCGGGCCGAACGCAGTATTTT.

This rearrangement joins TRBV6-5 to TRBJ1-1, with 8 bases aligning to TRBD1. V gave up 7 bases and J gave up 5 bases; unmatched junction bases: 12. CDR3 length: 15 residues. Germline assignment: CDR1 MNHEY and CDR2 SVGAGI. The CDR3 loop reads CASNSQGARYTEAFF. The CDR3 DNA reads TGTGCCAGCAATAGTCAGGGGGCGCGTTATACTGAAGCTTTCTTT.

The rearrangement links TRBV6-5 to TRBJ1-2; 9 bases fit TRBD1. This CDR3 is 14 amino acids long. Germline V gene data show CDR1 as MNHEY and CDR2 as SVGAGI. V gave up 6 bases and J gave up 8 bases; unmatched junction bases: 10. CDR3 bases: TGTGCCAGCAGACCCGGGACAGGGCTGGGAGGCTACACCTTC. The encoded protein is CASRPGTGLGGYTF.

The chain has TRBV5-6 and TRBJ1-5; D unresolved. The V end lost 0 bases, the J end lost 4 bases, and 11 bases lay between the germline ends. The CDR3 runs to 15 residues. Germline CDR1 reads SGHDT; CDR2 reads YYEEEE. The CDR3 region has the DNA TGTGCCAGCAGCTTGGGACCCGGGAATAATCAGCCCCAGCATTTT. Protein sequence: CASSLGPGNNQPQHF.

The V call is TRBV19, the J call TRBJ2-4, with a possible D match to TRBD2 (6 bases). Germline V lookup: CDR1 LNHDA, CDR2 SQIVND (reference sequence). CDR3 length: 14 residues. The V and J ends lost 4 bases and 12 bases respectively, with 19 bases between them. CDR3: CASSTGTPPRSQYF. The CDR3 DNA is TGTGCCAGTAGTACTGGGACTCCCCCCCGCAGTCAGTACTTC.

The rearrangement links TRBV19 to TRBJ1-5, with unresolved D. Deletions cut 8 bases from V and 2 bases from J, with 16 bases between. Germline V gene data show CDR1 as LNHDA and CDR2 as SQIVND (reference sequence). CDR3 length: 15 amino acids. The CDR3 bases are TGTGCCAGTGCTCGGGGAGGGCAGGGCAATCAGCCCCAGCATTTT. This sequence encodes CASARGGQGNQPQHF. Based on the CDR3 plus reference TRBV19 and TRBJ1-5, the full variable domain is DGGITQSPKYLFRKEGQNVTLSCEQNLNHDAMYWYRQDPGQGLRLIYYSQIVNDFQKGDIAEGYSVSREKKESFPLTVTSAQKNPTAFYLCASARGGQGNQPQHFGDGTRLSIL.

As DNA, the CDR3 is TGCGCCAGCAGCTCAGACAGGGCTGGGGCCAACGTCCTGACTTTC. Translating it yields CASSSDRAGANVLTF. The chain is built from TRBV5-1 and TRBJ2-6; TRBD1 matches at 7 bases. Germline V CDR1 and CDR2: SGHRS, YFSETQ. The CDR3 spans 15 residues. Trimming cost V 3 bases and J 2 bases; bases outside gene matches: 2.

The chain has TRBV18 and TRBJ2-3; 9 bases line up with TRBD1. Germline CDR1 is KGHSH and CDR2 is LQKENI. V lost 6 bases and J lost 4; bases outside the gene matches: 20. This CDR3 has 19 residues. The CDR3 sequence: CASSVTAQKTGGVADTQYF. Here the CDR3 DNA reads TGTGCCAGCTCCGTAACCGCCCAGAAAACAGGGGGCGTCGCAGATACGCAGTATTTT.